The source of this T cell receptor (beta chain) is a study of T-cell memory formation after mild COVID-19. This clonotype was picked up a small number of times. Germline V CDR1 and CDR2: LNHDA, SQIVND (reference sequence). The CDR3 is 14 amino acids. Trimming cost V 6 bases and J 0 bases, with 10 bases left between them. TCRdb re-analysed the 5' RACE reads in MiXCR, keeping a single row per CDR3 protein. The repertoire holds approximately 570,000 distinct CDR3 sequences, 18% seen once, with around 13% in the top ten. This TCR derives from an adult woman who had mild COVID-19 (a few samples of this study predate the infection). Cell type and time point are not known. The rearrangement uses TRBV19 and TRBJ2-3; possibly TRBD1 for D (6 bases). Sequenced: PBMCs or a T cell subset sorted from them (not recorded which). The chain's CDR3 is CASRSGHSTDTQYF. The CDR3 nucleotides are TGTGCCAGTAGGTCGGGACATAGCACAGATACGCAGTATTTT. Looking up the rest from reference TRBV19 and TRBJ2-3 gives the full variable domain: DGGITQSPKYLFRKEGQNVTLSCEQNLNHDAMYWYRQDPGQGLRLIYYSQIVNDFQKGDIAEGYSVSREKKESFPLTVTSAQKNPTAFYLCASRSGHSTDTQYFGPGTRLTVL.